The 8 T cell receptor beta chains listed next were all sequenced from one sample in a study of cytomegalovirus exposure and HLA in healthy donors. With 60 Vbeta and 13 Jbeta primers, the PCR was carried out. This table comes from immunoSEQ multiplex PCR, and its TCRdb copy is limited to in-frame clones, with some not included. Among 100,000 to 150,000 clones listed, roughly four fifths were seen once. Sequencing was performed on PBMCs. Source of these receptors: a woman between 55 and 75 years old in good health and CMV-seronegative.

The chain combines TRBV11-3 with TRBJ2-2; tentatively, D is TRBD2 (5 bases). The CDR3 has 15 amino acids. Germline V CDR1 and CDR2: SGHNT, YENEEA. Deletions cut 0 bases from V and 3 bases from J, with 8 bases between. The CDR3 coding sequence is TGTGCCAGCAGCTTAGATCGGAGGCACACCGGGGAGCTGTTTTTT. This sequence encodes CASSLDRRHTGELFF.

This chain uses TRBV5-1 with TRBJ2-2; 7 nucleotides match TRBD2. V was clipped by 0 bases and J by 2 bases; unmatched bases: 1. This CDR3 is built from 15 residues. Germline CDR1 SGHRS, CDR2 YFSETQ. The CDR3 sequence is CASSLGGGNTGELFF. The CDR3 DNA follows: TGCGCCAGCAGCTTGGGCGGGGGAAACACCGGGGAGCTGTTTTTT.

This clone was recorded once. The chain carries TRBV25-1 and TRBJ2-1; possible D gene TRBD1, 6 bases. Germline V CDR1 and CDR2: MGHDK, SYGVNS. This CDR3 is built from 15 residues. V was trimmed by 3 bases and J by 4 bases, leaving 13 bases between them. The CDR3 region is CASSDPTRGYNEQFF. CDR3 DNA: TGTGCCAGCAGTGACCCAACTAGGGGGTACAATGAGCAGTTCTTC.

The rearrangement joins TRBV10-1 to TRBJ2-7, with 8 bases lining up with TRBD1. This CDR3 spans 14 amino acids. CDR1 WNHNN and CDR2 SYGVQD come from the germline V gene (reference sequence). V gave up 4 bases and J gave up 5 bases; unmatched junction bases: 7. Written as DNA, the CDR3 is TGCGCCAGCAGTGGACGGACAGGGAGCAACGAGCAGTACTTC. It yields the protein CASSGRTGSNEQYF.

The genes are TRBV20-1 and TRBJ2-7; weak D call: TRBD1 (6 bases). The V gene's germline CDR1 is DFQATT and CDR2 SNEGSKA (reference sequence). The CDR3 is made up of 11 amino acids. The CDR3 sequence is CRDQGSYEQYF. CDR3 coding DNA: TGCCGAGACCAGGGGTCCTACGAGCAGTACTTC.

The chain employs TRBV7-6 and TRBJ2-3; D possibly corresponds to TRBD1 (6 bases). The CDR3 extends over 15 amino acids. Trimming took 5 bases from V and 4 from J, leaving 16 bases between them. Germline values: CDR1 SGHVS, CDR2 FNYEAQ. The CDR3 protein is CASSIPRGEADTQYF. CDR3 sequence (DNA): TGTGCCAGCAGCATCCCCAGGGGTGAGGCAGATACGCAGTATTTT.

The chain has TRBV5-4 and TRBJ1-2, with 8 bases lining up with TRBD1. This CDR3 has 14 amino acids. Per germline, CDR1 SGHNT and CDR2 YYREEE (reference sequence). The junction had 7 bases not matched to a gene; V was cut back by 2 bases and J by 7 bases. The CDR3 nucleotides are TGTGCCAGCAGCTTCCCGACAGGGGTGCGTGGCTACACCTTC. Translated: CASSFPTGVRGYTF. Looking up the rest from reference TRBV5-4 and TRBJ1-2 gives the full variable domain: ETGVTQSPTHLIKTRGQQVTLRCSSQSGHNTVSWYQQALGQGPQFIFQYYREEENGRGNFPPRFSGLQFPNYSSELNVNALELDDSALYLCASSFPTGVRGYTFGSGTRLTVV.

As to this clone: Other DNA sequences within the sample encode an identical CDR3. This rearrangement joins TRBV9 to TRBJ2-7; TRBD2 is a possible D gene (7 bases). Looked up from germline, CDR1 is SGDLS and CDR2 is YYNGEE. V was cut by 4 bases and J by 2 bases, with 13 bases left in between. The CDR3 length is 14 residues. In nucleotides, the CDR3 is TGTGCCAGCAGCAAACAGGGAGGGCCCTACGAGCAGTACTTC. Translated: CASSKQGGPYEQYF. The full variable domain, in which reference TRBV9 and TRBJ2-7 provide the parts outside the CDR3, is DSGVTQTPKHLITATGQRVTLRCSPRSGDLSVYWYQQSLDQGLQFLIQYYNGEERAKGNILERFSAQQFPDLHSELNLSSLELGDSALYFCASSKQGGPYEQYFGPGTRLTVT.